This T cell receptor (beta chain) derives from a study of T cells in women clearing cervical HPV infection. The J segment lost 4 bases and the V segment lost 3 bases, leaving 13 bases of the junction unmatched. CDR1 is KGHSH, CDR2 LQKENI, per germline. The CDR3 consists of 18 residues. TCRdb keeps only in-frame clones here, not all; method: immunoSEQ multiplex PCR. The data include roughly 23,000 clones; the top ten clones carry about 4.9%. A remark on this clone: The DNA ends 3 residues before the CDR3 does, and the rest of the CDR3 is filled in from the germline J gene.

This sequence originates from a woman aged 18-70 years with a cervical HPV16 infection that either progressed to CIN3+ or cleared (not recorded which). Sequencing input: blood buffy coat. J is TRBJ2-2 and V is TRBV18; 8 nucleotides agree with TRBD1. The CDR3 region is CASSPNQGAAFGTGELFF. CDR3 bases read: TGTGCCAGCTCACCTAATCAGGGGGCTGCGTTCGGCACCGGGGAG.